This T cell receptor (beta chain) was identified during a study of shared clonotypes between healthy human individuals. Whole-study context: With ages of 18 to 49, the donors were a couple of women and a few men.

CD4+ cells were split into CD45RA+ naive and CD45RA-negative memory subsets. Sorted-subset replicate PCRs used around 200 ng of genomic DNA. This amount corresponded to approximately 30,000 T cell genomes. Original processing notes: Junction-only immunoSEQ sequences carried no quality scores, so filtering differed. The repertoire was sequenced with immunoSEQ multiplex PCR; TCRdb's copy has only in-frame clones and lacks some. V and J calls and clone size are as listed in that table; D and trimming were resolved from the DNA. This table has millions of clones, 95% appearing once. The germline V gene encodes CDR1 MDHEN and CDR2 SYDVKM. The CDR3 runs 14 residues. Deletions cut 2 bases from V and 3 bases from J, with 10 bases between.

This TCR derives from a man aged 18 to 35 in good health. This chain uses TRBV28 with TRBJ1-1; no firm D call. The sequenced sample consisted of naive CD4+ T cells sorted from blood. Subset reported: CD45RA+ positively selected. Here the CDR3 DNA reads TGTGCCAGCAGTTTAAGTCGGCAAGACACTGAAGCTTTCTTT. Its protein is CASSLSRQDTEAFF.